This T cell receptor beta chain was identified during a study of identical twins. The CDR3 has 14 amino acids. V dropped 3 bases and J dropped 6 bases, with 12 bases sitting between them. From germline, CDR1 is ENHRY and CDR2 SYGVKD. Study results and limitations: Compared with models, monozygotic twins showed more out-of-frame TCR alpha sharing. Invariant MAIT and iNKT cells are populations that could partly confound zero-insertion analyses.

This clonotype appeared many times. Its antigen is not identified. Healthy Caucasian donors formed the entire cohort. A single record per CDR3 protein comes from TCRdb applying MiXCR to the 5' RACE reads. The sample includes approximately 470,000 distinct CDR3 sequences, approximately 15% of them seen just once. These data also featured in a second study, about yellow fever vaccine responses in identical twins. That work adds: Twins reportedly showed a vaccine T cell response that seemed partly convergent and partly personalized.

Sequencing was performed on CD4+ T cells sorted from blood. This TCR was sampled from a young woman in good health. The chain links TRBV10-3 to TRBJ1-5, with D possibly matching TRBD1 (6 bases). In DNA, the CDR3 is TGTGCCATCAGTGACGCGGGGGCCGGTCAGCCCCAGCATTTT. Its translation: CAISDAGAGQPQHF.